This T cell receptor beta chain was captured in a study of Tregs in tolerant kidney transplant recipients. Overall study results and limits: Validation in larger populations is needed because few patients were studied.

In regard to this clone: Antigen: not known.

Thawed PBMCs were FACS-sorted into unstimulated CD4+CD25+CD127- regulatory T cells, CD4+CD25- non-regulatory cells, CD4 and CD8 cells. This CDR3 has 18 amino acids. The germline CDR1 and CDR2 sequences are ENHRY and SYGVKD. Trimming cost V 8 bases and J 1 base; bases outside gene matches: 17. The assay was immunoSEQ multiplex PCR, and TCRdb's table has in-frame clones only and misses some. The sample comprises around 43,000 clones, roughly nine tenths of which are singletons, and around 0.7% rests with the top ten. The chain carries TRBV10-3 and TRBJ2-7; 10 positions agree with TRBD1. Sequencing input: Tregs from blood. This TCR was sampled from a human donor in good health. This chain's CDR3 is CAIQGVATGTGASYEQYF. The CDR3 DNA reads TGTGCCATCCAGGGGGTGGCGACCGGGACAGGGGCTTCCTACGAGCAGTACTTC.